Presented here are 14 T cell receptor beta chains from one specimen sequenced in a study of T-cell reconstitution after alpha-beta-depleted transplantation in children. This sample's TCRbeta library carried unique molecular identifier barcodes. TCRdb reanalysed the PCR reads using MiXCR and keeps one entry per CDR3 protein. The sample holds 200,000 to 250,000 distinct CDR3 sequences, about 25% seen once. The sample here was PBMCs, taken before TCRalphabeta/CD19-depleted stem cell transplant. The receptors derive from a girl aged 2 to 10 with Fanconi anemia, due to receive a stem cell transplant.

This clonotype was observed a handful of times. The chain is built from TRBV27 and TRBJ2-1; 9 nucleotides agree with TRBD2. The V gene's germline CDR1 is MNHEY and CDR2 SMNVEV (reference sequence). V was pared by 7 bases and J by 3 bases, with 16 bases of the junction left unmatched. The CDR3 totals 18 residues. The CDR3 sequence: CASTPTSGLKDGYNEQFF. In nucleotides, the CDR3 is TGTGCCAGCACCCCGACTAGCGGACTCAAGGACGGCTACAATGAGCAGTTCTTC.

At least ten counts were recorded for this clonotype. This sequence joins TRBV6-5 and TRBJ2-6; 9 nucleotides agree with TRBD1. The germline V gene encodes CDR1 MNHEY and CDR2 SVGAGI. The V gene end was trimmed by 6 bases and the J gene end by 5 bases; junction bases not matched to a gene: 8. CDR3 size: 16 residues. CDR3 nucleotides: TGTGCCAGCAGGGGACAGGGAAAAGGCTGGGCCAACGTCCTGACTTTC. Translation gives CASRGQGKGWANVLTF.

The rearrangement joins TRBV4-2 to TRBJ2-7, with D maybe TRBD2 (7 bases). The germline V gene has CDR1 LGHNA and CDR2 YNFKEQ. The CDR3 has 15 residues. Deletions cut 1 base from V and 7 bases from J, with 17 bases between. CDR3 residues: CASSQVGGQGLEQYF. The CDR3 nucleotides read TGTGCCAGCAGCCAAGTGGGGGGGCAGGGGCTGGAGCAGTACTTC.

The chain couples TRBV6-5 to TRBJ2-7; D could derive from TRBD1 or TRBD2 (5 bases each). Germline V gene lookup returns CDR1 MNHEY and CDR2 SVGAGI. V gave up 3 bases and J gave up 6 bases, with 12 bases separating them. The CDR3 runs 13 residues. The DNA for the CDR3 is TGTGCCAGCAGTTATCGAGGGGCCGGCGAGCAGTACTTC. Its protein is CASSYRGAGEQYF.

CDR3 protein: CASSQELEPLHEQFF. The DNA for the CDR3 is TGTGCCAGCAGCCAAGAACTGGAACCCCTTCATGAGCAGTTCTTC. V gene TRBV14 combines with J gene TRBJ2-1; no clear D gene. The CDR3 runs 15 residues. Trimming took off 0 bases at V and 8 bases at J, with 14 bases between the two ends. Germline V gives CDR1 SGHDN, CDR2 FVKESK. The variable domain in full, completed from reference TRBV14 and TRBJ2-1, reads EAGVTQFPSHSVIEKGQTVTLRCDPISGHDNLYWYRRVMGKEIKFLLHFVKESKQDESGMPNNRFLAERTGGTYSTLKVQPAELEDSGVYFCASSQELEPLHEQFFGPGTRLTVL.

The chain uses TRBV29-1 and TRBJ1-1, with TRBD1 identical over 7 bases. The germline CDR1 and CDR2 sequences are SQVTM and ANQGSEA. V lost 5 bases, J lost 6 bases, and 6 bases stayed unmatched. CDR3 size: 12 residues. The CDR3 nucleotides read TGCAGCGTTAATTTCGACAGGGCTGAAGCTTTCTTT. Protein product: CSVNFDRAEAFF. Complete variable domain (other parts from reference TRBV29-1 and TRBJ1-1): SAVISQKPSRDICQRGTSLTIQCQVDSQVTMMFWYRQQPGQSLTLIATANQGSEATYESGFVIDKFPISRPNLTFSTLTVSNMSPEDSSIYLCSVNFDRAEAFFGQGTRLTVV.

The chain is built from TRBV29-1 and TRBJ2-1, with a possible D match to TRBD2 (7 bases). Deletions cut 7 bases from V and 0 bases from J, with 13 bases between. CDR1 is SQVTM, CDR2 ANQGSEA, per germline. The CDR3 consists of 14 residues. The CDR3 loop reads CSGSGEGSYNEQFF. The CDR3 bases are TGCAGCGGTTCAGGGGAGGGCTCCTACAATGAGCAGTTCTTC.

This clonotype was recorded many times. V and J are TRBV4-1 and TRBJ2-7; TRBD1 aligns across 9 bases. V dropped 4 bases and J dropped 3; count of bases not matched to a gene: 4. The CDR3 spans 14 residues. The germline gives CDR1 MGHRA, CDR2 YSYEKL. The CDR3 here is CASSRTGDFYEQYF. The DNA for the CDR3 is TGCGCCAGCAGCCGGACAGGGGATTTCTACGAGCAGTACTTC.

This chain connects TRBV12-3 or TRBV12-4 to TRBJ2-7; perhaps TRBD1 as D (5 bases). Trimming took 0 bases from V and 4 from J, leaving 10 bases between them. The CDR3 extends over 14 amino acids. CDR3 loop: CASSLAGAAYEQYF. The CDR3 coding sequence is TGTGCCAGCAGTTTAGCAGGGGCGGCGTACGAGCAGTACTTC.

V usage is TRBV20-1 and J usage is TRBJ2-3, with TRBD1 matching 7 bases. CDR3 size: 14 residues. The junction had 10 bases not matched to a gene; V was cut back by 6 bases and J by 4 bases. The germline V gene has CDR1 DFQATT and CDR2 SNEGSKA (reference sequence). CDR3: CSAHSDRFADTQYF. The CDR3 coding sequence is TGCAGTGCCCATTCGGACAGGTTCGCAGATACGCAGTATTTT.

The chain uses TRBV4-1 and TRBJ2-1; 12 nucleotides agree with TRBD2. The CDR3 runs 15 residues. CDR1 and CDR2 (germline): MGHRA, YSYEKL. V trimming: 6 bases; J trimming: 7 bases; junction bases outside the gene matches: 7. CDR3 DNA: TGCGCCAGCAGACTCACTAGCGGGAGGCCGAATGAGCAGTTCTTC. Protein: CASRLTSGRPNEQFF.

This clonotype has a handful of counts. The chain has TRBV4-2 and TRBJ2-3, with TRBD2 matching 9 bases. The V segment lost 0 bases and the J segment 7 bases; nucleotides outside the gene matches: 14. This CDR3 has 18 residues. Germline-derived CDR1 and CDR2 are LGHNA and YNFKEQ. The chain's CDR3 is CASSQDPEVGLALNTQYF. The DNA of the CDR3 is TGTGCCAGCAGCCAAGATCCGGAGGTCGGACTAGCGCTAAATACGCAGTATTTT.

This sequence joins TRBV20-1 and TRBJ1-1; D call uncertain. CDR3 size: 11 residues. V dropped 6 bases and J dropped 7 bases, with 12 bases sitting between them. Germline assignment: CDR1 DFQATT and CDR2 SNEGSKA (reference sequence). CDR3 bases: TGCAGTGCCTACGGCTCCGGTGAAGCTTTCTTT. Its protein is CSAYGSGEAFF.

This clonotype turned up a few times. The chain links TRBV12-3 or TRBV12-4 to TRBJ1-2, with 8 positions matching TRBD1. CDR3 length: 15 residues. With V trimmed by 3 bases and J by 4 bases, 7 bases remained unmatched. The CDR3 loop is CASSFGQGLLYGYTF. The CDR3 DNA sequence: TGTGCCAGCAGTTTTGGACAGGGCCTTCTCTATGGCTACACCTTC.